This T cell receptor beta chain stems from a study of T-cell reconstitution after alpha-beta-depleted transplantation in children (dated by TCRdb to between 2015 and 2016). Regarding the study in general: T-cell immune reconstitution after TCRalphabeta/CD19-depleted allogeneic hematopoietic cell transplantation in children was quantitatively tracked in the study by means of TCR repertoire profiling.

Library preparation was by PCR. Instrument used: Illumina HiSeq 2500. TCR library preparation used molecular barcoding, with unique molecular identifiers applied to normalize quantification of the TCRbeta repertoire. The public reads were reanalyzed by TCRdb: fastp trimming at Q25, MiXCR alignment, in-frame beta chains only. Duplicate CDR3 protein sequences are folded into a single record with the most common DNA and genes. The sample records approximately 350,000 distinct CDR3 sequences, 10% of which are singletons. The ten largest clones take up 2.4% of the sample. In this sample, this clonotype turned up a few times. It lacks a known antigen. There are no base qualities to consult, and no much larger clone falls within one base. Inclusive of the bounding cysteine and phenylalanine, the CDR3 is 15 residues long. Just the 45-base CDR3 DNA is kept, in frame starting at base 1. Relative to germline, V is missing 2 bases and J is missing 0 bases, with 4 bases of the junction outside any gene match. The germline V gene (reference sequence) supplies CDR1 DFQATT and CDR2 SNEGSKA.

The chain is assembled from TRBV20-1 and TRBJ2-5; TRBD2 agrees with 9 junctional bases. The material sequenced was PBMCs from the stem cell graft donor, taken from the stem cell graft. This clonotype was sampled from a human donor who donated a stem cell graft to a child with acute lymphoblastic leukemia. The DNA sequence is given as TGCAGTGCTAGACCGCTAGCGGGGAACCAAGAGACCCAGTACTTC. This sequence encodes CSARPLAGNQETQYF.